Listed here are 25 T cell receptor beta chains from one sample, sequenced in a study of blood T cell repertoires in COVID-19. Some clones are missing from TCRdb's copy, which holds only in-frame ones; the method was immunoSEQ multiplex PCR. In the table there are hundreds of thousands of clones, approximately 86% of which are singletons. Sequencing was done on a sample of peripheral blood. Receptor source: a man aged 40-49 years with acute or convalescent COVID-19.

The CDR3 region is CAWSAPRRAGGYGYTF. CDR3 DNA: TGTGCCTGGAGTGCCCCCCGACGGGCAGGAGGCTATGGCTACACCTTC. The rearrangement joins TRBV30 to TRBJ1-2, with D unresolved. V lost 1 base, J lost 4 bases, and 19 bases lay in between. Germline assignment: CDR1 GTSNPN and CDR2 SVGIG (reference sequence). This CDR3 is 16 amino acids long.

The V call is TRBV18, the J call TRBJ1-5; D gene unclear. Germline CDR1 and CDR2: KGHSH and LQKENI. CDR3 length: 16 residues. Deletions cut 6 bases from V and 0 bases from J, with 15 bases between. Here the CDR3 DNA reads TGTGCCAGCTCCCGAGACAATCCCAATAGCAATCAGCCCCAGCATTTT. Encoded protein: CASSRDNPNSNQPQHF.

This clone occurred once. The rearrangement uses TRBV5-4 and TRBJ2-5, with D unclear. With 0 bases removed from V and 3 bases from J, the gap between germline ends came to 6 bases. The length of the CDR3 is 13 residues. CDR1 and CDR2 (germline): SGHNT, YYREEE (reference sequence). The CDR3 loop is CASSLASEETQYF. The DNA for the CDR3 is TGTGCCAGCAGCTTGGCGAGCGAAGAGACCCAGTACTTC. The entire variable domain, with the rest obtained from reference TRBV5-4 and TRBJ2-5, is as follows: ETGVTQSPTHLIKTRGQQVTLRCSSQSGHNTVSWYQQALGQGPQFIFQYYREEENGRGNFPPRFSGLQFPNYSSELNVNALELDDSALYLCASSLASEETQYFGPGTRLLVL.

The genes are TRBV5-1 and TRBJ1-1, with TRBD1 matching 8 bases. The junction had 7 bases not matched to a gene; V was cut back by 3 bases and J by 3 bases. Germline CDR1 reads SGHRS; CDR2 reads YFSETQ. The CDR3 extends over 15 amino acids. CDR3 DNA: TGCGCCAGCAGCTCCCGACAGGGGATGTACACTGAAGCTTTCTTT. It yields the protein CASSSRQGMYTEAFF.

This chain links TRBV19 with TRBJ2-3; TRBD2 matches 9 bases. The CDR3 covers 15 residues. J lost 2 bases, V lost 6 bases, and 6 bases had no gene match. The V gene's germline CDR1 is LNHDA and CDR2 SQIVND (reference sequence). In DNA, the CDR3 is TGTGCCAGTAGCCTGCTAGCGGGACTCACAGATACGCAGTATTTT. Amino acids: CASSLLAGLTDTQYF.

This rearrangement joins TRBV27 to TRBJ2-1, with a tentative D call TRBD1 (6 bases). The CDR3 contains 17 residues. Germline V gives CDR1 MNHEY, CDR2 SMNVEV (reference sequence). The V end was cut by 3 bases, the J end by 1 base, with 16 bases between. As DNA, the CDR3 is TGTGCCAGCAGTTTCCAGGCGACGACAGGTTCCTACAATGAGCAGTTCTTC. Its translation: CASSFQATTGSYNEQFF.

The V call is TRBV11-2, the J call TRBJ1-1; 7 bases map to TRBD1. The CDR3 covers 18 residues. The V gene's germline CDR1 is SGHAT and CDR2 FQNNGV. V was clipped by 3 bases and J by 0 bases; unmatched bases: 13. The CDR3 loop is CASSFNRGQGDMNTEAFF. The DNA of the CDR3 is TGTGCCAGCAGCTTTAACCGCGGGCAGGGGGACATGAACACTGAAGCTTTCTTT.

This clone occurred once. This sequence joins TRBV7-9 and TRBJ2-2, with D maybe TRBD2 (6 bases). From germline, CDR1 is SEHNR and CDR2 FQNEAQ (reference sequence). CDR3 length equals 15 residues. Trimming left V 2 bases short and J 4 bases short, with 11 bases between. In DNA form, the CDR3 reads TGTGCCAGCAGCTTATCCTTCGGGGGCACCGGGGAGCTGTTTTTT. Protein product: CASSLSFGGTGELFF.

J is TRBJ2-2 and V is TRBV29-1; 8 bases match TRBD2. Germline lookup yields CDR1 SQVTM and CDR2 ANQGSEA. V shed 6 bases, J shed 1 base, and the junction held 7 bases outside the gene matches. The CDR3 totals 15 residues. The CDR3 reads CSVLVSGKNTGELFF. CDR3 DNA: TGCAGCGTCCTAGTTAGCGGGAAGAACACCGGGGAGCTGTTTTTT.

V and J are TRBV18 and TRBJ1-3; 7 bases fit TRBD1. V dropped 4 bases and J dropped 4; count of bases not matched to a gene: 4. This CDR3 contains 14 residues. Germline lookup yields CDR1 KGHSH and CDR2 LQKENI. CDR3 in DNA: TGTGCCAGCTCACGCCAGGGGGGAGGAAACACCATATATTTT. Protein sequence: CASSRQGGGNTIYF.

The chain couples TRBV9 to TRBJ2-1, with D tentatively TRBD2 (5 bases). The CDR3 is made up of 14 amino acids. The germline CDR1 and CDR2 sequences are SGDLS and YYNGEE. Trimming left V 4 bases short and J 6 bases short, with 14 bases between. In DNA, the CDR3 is TGTGCCAGCAGCTCCCCGGTAGGGAGCAATGAGCAGTTCTTC. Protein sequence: CASSSPVGSNEQFF.

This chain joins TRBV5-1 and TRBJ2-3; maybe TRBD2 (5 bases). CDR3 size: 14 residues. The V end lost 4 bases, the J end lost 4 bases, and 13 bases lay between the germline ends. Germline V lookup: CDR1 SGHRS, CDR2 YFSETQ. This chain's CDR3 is CASSAGRGSDTQYF. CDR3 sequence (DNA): TGCGCCAGCAGCGCCGGCCGGGGATCAGATACGCAGTATTTT. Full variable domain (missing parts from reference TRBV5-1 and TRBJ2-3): KAGVTQTPRYLIKTRGQQVTLSCSPISGHRSVSWYQQTPGQGLQFLFEYFSETQRNKGNFPGRFSGRQFSNSRSEMNVSTLELGDSALYLCASSAGRGSDTQYFGPGTRLTVL.

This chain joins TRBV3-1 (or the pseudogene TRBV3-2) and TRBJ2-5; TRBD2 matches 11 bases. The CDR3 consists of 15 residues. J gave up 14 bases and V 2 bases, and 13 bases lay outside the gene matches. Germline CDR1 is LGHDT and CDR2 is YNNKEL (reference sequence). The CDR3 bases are TGTGCCAGCAGCCAACAAACACTTGGTAGCGGGGGGGTTTACTTC. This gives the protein CASSQQTLGSGGVYF.

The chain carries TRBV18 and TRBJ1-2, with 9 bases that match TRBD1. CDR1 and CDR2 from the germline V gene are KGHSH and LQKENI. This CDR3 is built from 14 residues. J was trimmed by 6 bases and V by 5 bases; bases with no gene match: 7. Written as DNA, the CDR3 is TGTGCCAGCTCAGGAAGTACAGGGGGCGATGGCTACACCTTC. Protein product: CASSGSTGGDGYTF.

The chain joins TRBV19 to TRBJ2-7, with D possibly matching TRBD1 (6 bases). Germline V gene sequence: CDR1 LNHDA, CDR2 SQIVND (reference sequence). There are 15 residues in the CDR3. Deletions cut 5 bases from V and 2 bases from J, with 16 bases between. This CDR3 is CASSSSGDPTYEQYF. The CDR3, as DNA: TGTGCCAGTAGTTCATCAGGGGACCCAACCTACGAGCAGTACTTC.

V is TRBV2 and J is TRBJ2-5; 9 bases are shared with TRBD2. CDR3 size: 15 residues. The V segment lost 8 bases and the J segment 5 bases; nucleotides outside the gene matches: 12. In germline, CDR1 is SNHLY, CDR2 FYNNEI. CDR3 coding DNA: TGTGCCAGCCTCGATGGCGGGGGGGCCGGGGAGACCCAGTACTTC. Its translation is CASLDGGGAGETQYF.

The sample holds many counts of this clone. The CDR3 sequence: CASSRGYEQYF. The CDR3 DNA follows: TGTGCCAGTAGCAGGGGCTACGAGCAGTACTTC. J is TRBJ2-7 and V is TRBV19; D is possibly TRBD1 (6 bases). The germline CDR1 and CDR2 sequences are LNHDA and SQIVND (reference sequence). CDR3 length equals 11 residues. Deletions cut 6 bases from V and 3 bases from J, with 6 bases between.

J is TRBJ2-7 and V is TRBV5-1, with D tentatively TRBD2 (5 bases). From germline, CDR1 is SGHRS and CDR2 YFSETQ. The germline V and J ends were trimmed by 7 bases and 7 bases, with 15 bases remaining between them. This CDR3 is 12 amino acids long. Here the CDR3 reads CASGSLAREQYF. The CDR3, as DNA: TGCGCCAGCGGGAGTTTGGCGCGGGAGCAGTACTTC. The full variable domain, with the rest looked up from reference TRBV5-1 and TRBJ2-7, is KAGVTQTPRYLIKTRGQQVTLSCSPISGHRSVSWYQQTPGQGLQFLFEYFSETQRNKGNFPGRFSGRQFSNSRSEMNVSTLELGDSALYLCASGSLAREQYFGPGTRLTVT.

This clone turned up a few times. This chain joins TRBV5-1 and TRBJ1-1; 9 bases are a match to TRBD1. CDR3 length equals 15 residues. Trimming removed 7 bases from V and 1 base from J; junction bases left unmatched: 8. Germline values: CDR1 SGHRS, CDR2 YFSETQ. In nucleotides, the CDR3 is TGCGCCAGCTCAGGAACAGGGGGCGGGAACACTGAAGCTTTCTTT. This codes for CASSGTGGGNTEAFF.

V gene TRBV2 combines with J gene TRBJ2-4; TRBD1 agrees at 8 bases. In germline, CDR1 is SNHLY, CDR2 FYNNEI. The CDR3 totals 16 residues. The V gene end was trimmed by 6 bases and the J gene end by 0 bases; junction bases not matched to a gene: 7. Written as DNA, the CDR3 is TGTGCCAGCAGCAGTGGACAGGGTCGAGCCAAAAACATTCAGTACTTC. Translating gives CASSSGQGRAKNIQYF.

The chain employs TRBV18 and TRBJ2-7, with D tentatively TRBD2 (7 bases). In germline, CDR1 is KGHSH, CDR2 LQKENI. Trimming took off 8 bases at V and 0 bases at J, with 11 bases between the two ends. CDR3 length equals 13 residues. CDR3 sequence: CASRGGDSYEQYF. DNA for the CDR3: TGTGCCAGCCGAGGGGGGGACTCCTACGAGCAGTACTTC.

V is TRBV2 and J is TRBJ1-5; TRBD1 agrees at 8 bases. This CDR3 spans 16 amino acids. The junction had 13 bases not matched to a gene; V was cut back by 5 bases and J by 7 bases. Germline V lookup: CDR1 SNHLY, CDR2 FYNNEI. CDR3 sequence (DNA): TGTGCCAGCAGTTACCCGACAGGGGCGCAAAGGCAGCCCCAGCATTTT. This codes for CASSYPTGAQRQPQHF.

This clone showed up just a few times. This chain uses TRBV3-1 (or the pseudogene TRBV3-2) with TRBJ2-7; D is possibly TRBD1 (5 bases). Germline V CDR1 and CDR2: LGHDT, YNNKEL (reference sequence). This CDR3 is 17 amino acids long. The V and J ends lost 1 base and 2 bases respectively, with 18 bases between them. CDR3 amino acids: CASSQVDGARPTYEQYF. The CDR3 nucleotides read TGTGCCAGCAGCCAAGTAGATGGGGCCAGGCCGACCTACGAGCAGTACTTC.

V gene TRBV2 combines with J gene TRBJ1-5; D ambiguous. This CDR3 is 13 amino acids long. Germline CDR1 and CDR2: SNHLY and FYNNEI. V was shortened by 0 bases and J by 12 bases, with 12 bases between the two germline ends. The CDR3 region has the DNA TGTGCCAGCAGTGAAGCCACCGGGGAGGTCCAGCATTTT. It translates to CASSEATGEVQHF.

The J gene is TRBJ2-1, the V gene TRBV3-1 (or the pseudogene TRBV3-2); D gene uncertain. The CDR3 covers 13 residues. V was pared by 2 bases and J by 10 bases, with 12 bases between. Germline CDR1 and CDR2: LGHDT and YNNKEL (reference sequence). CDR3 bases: TGTGCCAGCAGCCAACGAGACTTCAGAGAGCAGTTCTTC. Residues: CASSQRDFREQFF.